These 20 T cell receptor beta chains share one sample of origin, sequenced in a study of T cell responses to AZD1222 COVID-19 vaccine. Here immunoSEQ multiplex PCR was the method, and the copy in TCRdb shows in-frame clones only, minus some. The sample lists roughly 120,000 clones; 70% to 90% were seen once. Sequenced material: peripheral blood, taken on day 0 of AZD1222 vaccination. These receptors were taken from an adult in good health.

The CDR3 region is CASSLGQGHTEAFF. The CDR3 nucleotides read TGTGCCAGTAGCCTAGGACAGGGTCACACTGAAGCTTTCTTT. The chain employs TRBV19 and TRBJ1-1, with 8 bases identical to TRBD1. The CDR3 extends over 14 amino acids. The J segment lost 3 bases and the V segment lost 6 bases, leaving 6 bases of the junction unmatched. Germline values: CDR1 LNHDA, CDR2 SQIVND (reference sequence).

The chain combines TRBV13 with TRBJ2-2; D remains ambiguous. Looked up from germline, CDR1 is PRHDT and CDR2 is FYEKMQ (reference sequence). Trimming shortened V by 4 bases and J by 3 bases, and 9 bases separated the two germline ends. The CDR3 covers 14 residues. CDR3 nucleotide sequence: TGTGCCAGCAGCTCGTTCGGTTACACCGGGGAGCTGTTTTTT. It translates to CASSSFGYTGELFF.

The chain employs TRBV9 and TRBJ1-4; D might be TRBD1 (5 bases). Germline V lookup: CDR1 SGDLS, CDR2 YYNGEE. This CDR3 is built from 16 residues. V was clipped by 3 bases and J by 8 bases, with 20 bases between them. The DNA for the CDR3 is TGTGCCAGCAGCGCCTTAACAGGCGTGGAGGGGGAAAAACTGTTTTTT. This translates into CASSALTGVEGEKLFF.

V is TRBV19 and J is TRBJ1-2, with TRBD1 as a possible D gene (5 bases). V was shortened by 5 bases and J by 4 bases, with 14 bases between the two germline ends. CDR1 is LNHDA, CDR2 SQIVND, per germline (reference sequence). This CDR3 spans 14 amino acids. The CDR3 is CASSPGQGTYGYTF. CDR3 coding DNA: TGTGCCAGTAGTCCGGGGCAAGGGACCTATGGCTACACCTTC.

This chain uses TRBV15 with TRBJ1-2; TRBD1 agrees at 8 bases. The germline V gene encodes CDR1 LNHNV and CDR2 YYDKDF (reference sequence). The ends lost 3 bases at V and 2 bases at J; junction bases unmatched: 5. The CDR3 has 15 amino acids. DNA for the CDR3: TGTGCCACCAGCAGGGGAGGACAGGGCAACTATGGCTACACCTTC. Residues: CATSRGGQGNYGYTF.

V usage is TRBV15 and J usage is TRBJ2-5, with D maybe TRBD2 (5 bases). This CDR3 is built from 12 residues. With 5 bases removed from V and 5 bases from J, the gap between germline ends came to 9 bases. Per the germline V gene, CDR1 is LNHNV and CDR2 is YYDKDF (reference sequence). CDR3 in DNA: TGTGCCACCAGCGGACGAGGGGAGACCCAGTACTTC. Translating gives CATSGRGETQYF.

The chain employs TRBV19 and TRBJ2-2, with 9 bases identical to TRBD2. Germline V gene data show CDR1 as LNHDA and CDR2 as SQIVND (reference sequence). The V segment lost 3 bases and the J segment 5 bases; nucleotides outside the gene matches: 4. The CDR3 runs 15 residues. The CDR3 is CASSISGRRTGELFF. CDR3 nucleotides: TGTGCCAGTAGTATTAGCGGGAGAAGAACCGGGGAGCTGTTTTTT.

The chain employs TRBV27 and TRBJ1-1; D possibly corresponds to TRBD1 (6 bases). CDR3 length: 14 amino acids. Germline CDR1 reads MNHEY; CDR2 reads SMNVEV (reference sequence). With 6 bases removed from V and 6 bases from J, the gap between germline ends came to 17 bases. This CDR3 reads CASSPGQGVSEAFF. In nucleotides, the CDR3 is TGTGCCAGCAGCCCGGGACAAGGTGTCTCTGAAGCTTTCTTT.

The J gene is TRBJ1-2, the V gene TRBV11-2, with D tentatively TRBD1 (6 bases). The germline CDR1 and CDR2 sequences are SGHAT and FQNNGV. This CDR3 region has 14 residues. Trimming pared 7 bases from V and 5 bases from J, leaving 17 bases between. The CDR3 DNA sequence: TGTGCCAGCACCGCACTGGACACAGGGTATGGCTACACCTTC. It specifies CASTALDTGYGYTF.

Regarding this clone: The same CDR3 arises from other DNA sequences in this sample as well. This chain uses TRBV18 with TRBJ2-5; no reliable D call. CDR1 is KGHSH and CDR2 is LQKENI in the germline V gene. V was cut by 3 bases and J by 2 bases, with 1 base left in between. The CDR3 totals 11 residues. The DNA for the CDR3 is TGTGCCAGCTCACCGCAAGAGACCCAGTACTTC. Translated, it gives CASSPQETQYF.

This clone was seen only a few times. The chain couples TRBV29-1 to TRBJ2-7; TRBD2 aligns across 9 bases. The CDR3 is 15 amino acids. The germline CDR1 and CDR2 sequences are SQVTM and ANQGSEA. The J segment lost 5 bases and the V segment lost 7 bases, leaving 15 bases of the junction unmatched. The CDR3 here is CSASPDSSGSNEQYF. As DNA, the CDR3 is TGCAGCGCAAGCCCCGATAGTAGCGGGAGCAACGAGCAGTACTTC.

In this sample, this clone turned up once. The CDR3 DNA sequence: TGTGCCAGCAGCCCAGTAATCACCGACGCCGGGGAGCTGTTTTTT. Protein product: CASSPVITDAGELFF. The chain couples TRBV6-5 to TRBJ2-2, with no clear D. The CDR3 spans 15 residues. Germline V gene sequence: CDR1 MNHEY, CDR2 SVGAGI. The V gene lost 6 bases and the J gene lost 6 bases, with 17 bases spanning the gap.

The CDR3 here is CASSLGSGMNGDGYTF. The CDR3 region has the DNA TGTGCCAGCAGCTTAGGTTCAGGGATGAACGGGGATGGCTACACCTTC. J is TRBJ1-2 and V is TRBV7-9, with D maybe TRBD1 (5 bases). Germline V lookup: CDR1 SEHNR, CDR2 FQNEAQ (reference sequence). This CDR3 has 16 amino acids. With 1 base removed from V and 6 bases from J, the gap between germline ends came to 18 bases. Looking up the rest from reference TRBV7-9 and TRBJ1-2 gives the full variable domain: DTGVSQNPRHKITKRGQNVTFRCDPISEHNRLYWYRQTLGQGPEFLTYFQNEAQLEKSRLLSDRFSAERPKGSFSTLEIQRTEQGDSAMYLCASSLGSGMNGDGYTFGSGTRLTVV.

In its sample, this clone was seen a few times. This chain connects TRBV10-3 to TRBJ2-7; 11 bases agree with TRBD2. CDR3 length equals 12 residues. Germline trimming cut 10 bases from V and 4 bases from J; bases unmatched to any gene: 3. CDR1 ENHRY and CDR2 SYGVKD come from the germline V gene. The CDR3 DNA reads TGTGCCACGTGGACTAGCGGGTACGAGCAGTACTTC. Translated, it gives CATWTSGYEQYF.

J is TRBJ2-6 and V is TRBV25-1; D unclear. Germline V CDR1 and CDR2: MGHDK, SYGVNS. This CDR3 contains 13 residues. Trimming left V 3 bases short and J 0 bases short, with 0 bases between. For the CDR3, the DNA is TGTGCCAGCAGTGACTCTGGGGCCAACGTCCTGACTTTC. This codes for CASSDSGANVLTF.

The rearrangement links TRBV11-2 to TRBJ2-3; 9 positions match TRBD2. The trim removed 5 bases at V and 2 bases at J, leaving 5 bases unmatched. Germline lookup yields CDR1 SGHAT and CDR2 FQNNGV. The CDR3 extends over 15 amino acids. The chain's CDR3 is CASSPRLAATDTQYF. In DNA, the CDR3 is TGTGCCAGCAGCCCGAGACTAGCGGCCACAGATACGCAGTATTTT.

The chain combines TRBV28 with TRBJ2-5; no definite D call. Trimming cost V 8 bases and J 5 bases, with 15 bases left between them. Germline lookup yields CDR1 MDHEN and CDR2 SYDVKM. CDR3 size: 13 residues. CDR3 region: CASLPGVSETQYF. In DNA form, the CDR3 reads TGTGCCAGCCTACCTGGGGTTAGCGAGACCCAGTACTTC.

The V call is TRBV6-2 or TRBV6-3, the J call TRBJ2-3; no firm D call. The CDR3 is made up of 16 amino acids. CDR1 MNHEY and CDR2 SVGEGT come from the germline V gene. The V gene lost 0 bases and the J gene lost 6 bases, with 16 bases spanning the gap. The CDR3 nucleotides are TGTGCCAGCAGTTACTCGATCCGAGTTTATCCGGATACGCAGTATTTT. Translating it yields CASSYSIRVYPDTQYF.

This clone appeared a few times. The rearrangement joins TRBV27 to TRBJ2-2; the match to TRBD2 covers 7 bases. Germline CDR1 and CDR2: MNHEY and SMNVEV (reference sequence). After removal of 2 bases from V and 7 bases from J, the junction contained 4 bases not matched to a gene. This CDR3 has 14 residues. The CDR3 DNA is TGTGCCAGCAGTTTAGTGGGAGGGTTCGGGGAGCTGTTTTTT. It specifies CASSLVGGFGELFF.

The V and J genes are TRBV5-5 and TRBJ1-5; maybe TRBD1 (6 bases). Trimming pared 4 bases from V and 0 bases from J, leaving 11 bases between. CDR1 is SGHKS and CDR2 is YYEKEE in the germline V gene (reference sequence). The CDR3 runs 15 residues. The CDR3 spells CASSPTGFSNQPQHF. As DNA, the CDR3 is TGTGCCAGCAGCCCGACAGGTTTTAGCAATCAGCCCCAGCATTTT.